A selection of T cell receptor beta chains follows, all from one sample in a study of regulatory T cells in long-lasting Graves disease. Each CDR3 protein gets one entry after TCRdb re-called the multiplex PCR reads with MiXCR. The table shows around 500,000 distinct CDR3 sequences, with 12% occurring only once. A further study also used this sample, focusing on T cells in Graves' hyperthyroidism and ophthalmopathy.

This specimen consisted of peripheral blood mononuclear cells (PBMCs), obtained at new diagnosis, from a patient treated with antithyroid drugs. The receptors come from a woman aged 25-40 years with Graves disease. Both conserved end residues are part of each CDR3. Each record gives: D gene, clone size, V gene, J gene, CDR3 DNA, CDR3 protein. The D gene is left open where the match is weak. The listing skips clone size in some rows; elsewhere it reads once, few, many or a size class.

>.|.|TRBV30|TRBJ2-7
TGTGCCTGGAGTGTAGGGGGATTCTACGAGCAGTACTTC
CAWSVGGFYEQYF
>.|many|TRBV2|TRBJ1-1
TGTGCCAGCAGTGACAGGGGCACTGAAGCTTTCTTT
CASSDRGTEAFF
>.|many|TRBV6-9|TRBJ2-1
TGTGCCAGCAGTTACCAACTTCAGGGCCGGGATGAGCAGTTCTTC
CASSYQLQGRDEQFF
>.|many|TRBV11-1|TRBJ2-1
TGTGCCAGCAGCTTAACAGGGAATGAGCAGTTCTTC
CASSLTGNEQFF
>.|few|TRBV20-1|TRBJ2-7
TGCAGTGCTAGAACAAGAAGGGCTAGATCCAACTACGAGCAGTACTTC
CSARTRRARSNYEQYF
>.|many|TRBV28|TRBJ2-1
TGTGCCCATCAGGGGGGGAGCTCCTACAATGAGCAGTTCTTC
CAHQGGSSYNEQFF
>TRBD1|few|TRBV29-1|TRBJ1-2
TGCAGCGTTGAACGGGACAGGCGTTACGTCTATGGCTACACCTTC
CSVERDRRYVYGYTF
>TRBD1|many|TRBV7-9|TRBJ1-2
TGTGCCAGCAGCTCTAGACAGGGAAGGAACTATGGCTACACCTTC
CASSSRQGRNYGYTF
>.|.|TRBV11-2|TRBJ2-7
TGTGCCAGCAGCCGACAGGCCCCGATCTACGAGCAGTACTTC
CASSRQAPIYEQYF
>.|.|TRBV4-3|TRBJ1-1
TGCGCCAGCAGCCAGGGGGCGTACATAGGAGGGACTGAAGCTTTCTTT
CASSQGAYIGGTEAFF
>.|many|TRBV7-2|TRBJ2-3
TGTGCCAGCGGCTTTCCGACACTTAGCACAGATACGCAGTATTTT
CASGFPTLSTDTQYF
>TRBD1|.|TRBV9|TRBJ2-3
TGTGCCAGCAGCGTAGTGGGACAGATACTCACAGATACGCAGTATTTT
CASSVVGQILTDTQYF
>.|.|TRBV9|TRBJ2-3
TGTGCCAGCAGCCCCTCCGGGACCGCGTATACGCAGTATTTT
CASSPSGTAYTQYF
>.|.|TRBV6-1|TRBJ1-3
TGTGCCAGCAGCTCAACTCACCCCAGGGAGCTCCCTGGAAACACCATATATTTT
CASSSTHPRELPGNTIYF
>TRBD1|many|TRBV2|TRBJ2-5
TGTGCCAGCAGTGATCTCGGGACAGGCGCGCAGACCCAGTACTTC
CASSDLGTGAQTQYF
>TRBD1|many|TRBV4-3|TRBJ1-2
TGCGCCAGCAGCCAGGAGGGGGCGCGGGACTATGGCTACACCTTC
CASSQEGARDYGYTF
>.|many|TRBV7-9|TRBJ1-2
TGTGCCAGCAGCTTATCAACAGGTTTCGACTATGGCTACACCTTC
CASSLSTGFDYGYTF
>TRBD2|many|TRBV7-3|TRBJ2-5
TGTGCCAGCAGCCCGGGACTAGCGGGACGCGGGTACCAAGAGACCCAGTACTTC
CASSPGLAGRGYQETQYF
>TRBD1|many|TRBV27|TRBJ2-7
TGTGCCAGCAGTTTTTATCGGGACAGGTCCTACGAGCAGTACTTC
CASSFYRDRSYEQYF
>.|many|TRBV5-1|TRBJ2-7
TGCGCCAGCAGCTTGTACCCAGGGAGCACCTACGAGCAGTACTTC
CASSLYPGSTYEQYF
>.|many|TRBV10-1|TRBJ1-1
TGCGCCAGCAGTGAGTCGGACGGCTTCAGGGAAGCTTTCTTT
CASSESDGFREAFF
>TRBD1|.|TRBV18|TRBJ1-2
TGTGCCAGCTCACCCATCCCGGGACAGCCAAACTATGGCTACACCTTC
CASSPIPGQPNYGYTF
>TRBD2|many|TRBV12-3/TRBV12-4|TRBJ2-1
TGTGCCAGCAGTTTAGAACTAGCGGGAGGGAACTATGAGCAGTTCTTC
CASSLELAGGNYEQFF
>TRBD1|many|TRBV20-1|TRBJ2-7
TGCAGTGCTAGGGCCGGGACAGGAGCCTACGAGCAGTACTTC
CSARAGTGAYEQYF
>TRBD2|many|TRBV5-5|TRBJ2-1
TGTGCCAGCAGCTTGGATAGCGGGAGCTACAATGAGCAGTTCTTC
CASSLDSGSYNEQFF
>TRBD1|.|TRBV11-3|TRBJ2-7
TGTGCCAGCAGCTCCCGGGACAGGGGTTCTTCTTTCTCCTACGAGCAGTACTTC
CASSSRDRGSSFSYEQYF
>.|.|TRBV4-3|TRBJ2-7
TGCGCCAGCAGCCAAGGGTACGACACAGGGAGCAGGCAGTACTTC
CASSQGYDTGSRQYF
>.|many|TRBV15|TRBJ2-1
TGTGCCACCAGCAGAGATGGGAGCTACAATGAGCAGTTCTTC
CATSRDGSYNEQFF
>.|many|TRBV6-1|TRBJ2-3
TGTGCCAGCGTGGCTATGAGCACAGATACGCAGTATTTT
CASVAMSTDTQYF
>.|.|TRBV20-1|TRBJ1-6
TGCAGTGCTAGGGCCCGTTCCTATAATTCACCCCTCCACTTT
CSARARSYNSPLHF
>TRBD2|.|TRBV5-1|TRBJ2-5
TGCGCCAGCAGCCAACTCCCTAGCGGGGCCGGGGAGACCCAGTACTTC
CASSQLPSGAGETQYF
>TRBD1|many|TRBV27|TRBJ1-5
TGTGCCAGCAGTTTAGGGACAGGAAATAGCAATCAGCCCCAGCATTTT
CASSLGTGNSNQPQHF
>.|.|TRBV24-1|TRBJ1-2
TGTGCCACCAGTGATCGAAATCAGGGTATCAATGGCTACACCTTC
CATSDRNQGINGYTF
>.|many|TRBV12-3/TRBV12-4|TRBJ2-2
TGTGCCAGCAGTTTAGTTTTCGGGAACACCGGGGAGCTGTTTTTT
CASSLVFGNTGELFF
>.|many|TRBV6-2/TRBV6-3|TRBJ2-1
TGTGCCAGCAGTTATACGAGAATTACCTACAATGAGCAGTTCTTC
CASSYTRITYNEQFF
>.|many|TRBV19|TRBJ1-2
TGTGCCAGTACCTCAATTACAGGCGCGCTTAACTATGGCTACACCTTC
CASTSITGALNYGYTF
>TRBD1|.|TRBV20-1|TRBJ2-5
TGCAGTGCTAGAACGGGACAGGCAAGAGAGACCCAGTACTTC
CSARTGQARETQYF
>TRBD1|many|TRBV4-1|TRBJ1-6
TGCGCCAGCAGCCCGACTCCGGGACAGGGAAATTCACCCCTCCACTTT
CASSPTPGQGNSPLHF
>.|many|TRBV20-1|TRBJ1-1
TGCAGTGCTAGCGGCGGTATTGGAGCTTTCTTT
CSASGGIGAFF
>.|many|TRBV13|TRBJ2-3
TGTGCCAGTCGTTCCAGGGGGGGCACAGATACGCAGTATTTT
CASRSRGGTDTQYF
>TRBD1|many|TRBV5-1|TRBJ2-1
TGCGCCAGCAGCTCCCTAACAGGGGTTAATGAGCAGTTCTTC
CASSSLTGVNEQFF
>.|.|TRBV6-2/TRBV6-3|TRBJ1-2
TGTGCCAGCAGCACAGCGGCAGCCTCCCCCTATGGCTACACCTTC
CASSTAAASPYGYTF
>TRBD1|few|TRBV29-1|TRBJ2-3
TGCAGCGCCGGGACAGGACTCCTATCTAGCACAGATACGCAGTATTTT
CSAGTGLLSSTDTQYF
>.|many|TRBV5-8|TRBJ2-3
TGTGCCAGCAGCCACTACTACCTAGGCGCCGATACAGATACGCAGTATTTT
CASSHYYLGADTDTQYF
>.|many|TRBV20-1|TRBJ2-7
TGCAGTGCTAAACAGGGTGGCCACGAGCAGTACTTC
CSAKQGGHEQYF
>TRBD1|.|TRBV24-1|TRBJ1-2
TGTGCCACCAGTGACAGGACAGGGAATGGCTACACCTTC
CATSDRTGNGYTF
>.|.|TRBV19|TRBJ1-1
TGTGCCAGTAGTATCGAATTGAACACTGAAGCTTTCTTT
CASSIELNTEAFF
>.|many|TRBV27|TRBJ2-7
TGTGCCAGCAGTTTTCGCGGGGCGGGCTACGAGCAGTACTTC
CASSFRGAGYEQYF
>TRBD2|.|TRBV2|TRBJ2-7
TGTGCCAGCATCACGCGGGAGCACGCTTCCTACGAGCAGTACTTC
CASITREHASYEQYF
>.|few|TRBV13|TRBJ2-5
TGTGCCAGCAGCTTCTCCTCGCGGGCGATACAAGAGACCCAGTACTTC
CASSFSSRAIQETQYF
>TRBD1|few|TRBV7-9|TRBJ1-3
TGTGCCAGCAGCTTAGGGACAGGGGCGACCTTCTCTGGAAACACCATATATTTT
CASSLGTGATFSGNTIYF
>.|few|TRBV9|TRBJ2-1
TGTGCCAGCAGCCTTAGACTAGGCTCGTATGAGCAGTTCTTC
CASSLRLGSYEQFF
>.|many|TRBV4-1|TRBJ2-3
TGCGCCAGCAGCCAAGTTGTTCTCCCAACAGGCACAGATACGCAGTATTTT
CASSQVVLPTGTDTQYF